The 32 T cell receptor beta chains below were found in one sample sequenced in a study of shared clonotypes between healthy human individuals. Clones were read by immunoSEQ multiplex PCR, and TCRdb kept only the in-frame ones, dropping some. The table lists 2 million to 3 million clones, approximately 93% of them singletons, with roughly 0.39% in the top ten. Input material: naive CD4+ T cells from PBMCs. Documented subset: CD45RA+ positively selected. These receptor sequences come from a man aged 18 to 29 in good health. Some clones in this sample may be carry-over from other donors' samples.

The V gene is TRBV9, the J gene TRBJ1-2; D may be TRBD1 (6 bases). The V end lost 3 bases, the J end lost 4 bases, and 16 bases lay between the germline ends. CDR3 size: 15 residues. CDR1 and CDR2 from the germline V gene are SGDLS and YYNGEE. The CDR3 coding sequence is TGTGCCAGCAGCGCCCACGGACAGACCTCCTATGGCTACACCTTC. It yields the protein CASSAHGQTSYGYTF.

CDR3 in DNA: TGTGCCATCCAGTACTACAATGAGCAGTTCTTC. It specifies CAIQYYNEQFF. The chain has TRBV10-3 and TRBJ2-1; D call uncertain. This CDR3 has 11 residues. In germline, CDR1 is ENHRY, CDR2 SYGVKD. V dropped 8 bases and J dropped 3 bases, with 5 bases sitting between them.

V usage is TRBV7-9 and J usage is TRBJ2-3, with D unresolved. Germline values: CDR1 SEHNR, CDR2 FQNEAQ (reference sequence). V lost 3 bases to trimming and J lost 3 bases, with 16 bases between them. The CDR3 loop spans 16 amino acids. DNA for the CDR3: TGTGCCAGCAGCTTTAAAGGGTCTGGTATGACAGATACGCAGTATTTT. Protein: CASSFKGSGMTDTQYF.

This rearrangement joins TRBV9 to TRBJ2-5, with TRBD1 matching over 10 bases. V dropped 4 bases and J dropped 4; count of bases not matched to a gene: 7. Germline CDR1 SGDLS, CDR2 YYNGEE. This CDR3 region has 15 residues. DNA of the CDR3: TGTGCCAGCAGCCCACGACAGGGGGCTGCAGAGACCCAGTACTTC. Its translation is CASSPRQGAAETQYF.

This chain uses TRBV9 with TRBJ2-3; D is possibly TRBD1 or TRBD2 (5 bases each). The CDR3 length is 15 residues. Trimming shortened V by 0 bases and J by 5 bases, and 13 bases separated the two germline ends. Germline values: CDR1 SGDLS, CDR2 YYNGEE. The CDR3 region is CASSVVGDLGDTQYF. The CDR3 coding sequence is TGTGCCAGCAGCGTAGTGGGGGACCTGGGAGATACGCAGTATTTT.

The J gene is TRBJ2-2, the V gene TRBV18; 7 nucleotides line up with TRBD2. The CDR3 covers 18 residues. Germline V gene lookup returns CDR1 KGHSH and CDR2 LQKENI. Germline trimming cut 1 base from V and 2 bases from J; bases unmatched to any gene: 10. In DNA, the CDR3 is TGTGCCAGCTCACCACGGGTCGGCGGGGGACCAAACACCGGGGAGCTGTTTTTT. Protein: CASSPRVGGGPNTGELFF. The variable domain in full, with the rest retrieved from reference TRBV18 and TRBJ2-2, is NAGVMQNPRHLVRRRGQEARLRCSPMKGHSHVYWYRQLPEEGLKFMVYLQKENIIDESGMPKERFSAEFPKEGPSILRIQQVVRGDSAAYFCASSPRVGGGPNTGELFFGEGSRLTVL.

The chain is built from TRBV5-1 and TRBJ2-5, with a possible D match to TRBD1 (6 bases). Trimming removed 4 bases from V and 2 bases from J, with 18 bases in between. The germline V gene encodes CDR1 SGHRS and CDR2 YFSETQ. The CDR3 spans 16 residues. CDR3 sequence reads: CASSPGQTTQQETQYF. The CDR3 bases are TGCGCCAGCAGCCCCGGACAGACGACCCAACAAGAGACCCAGTACTTC.

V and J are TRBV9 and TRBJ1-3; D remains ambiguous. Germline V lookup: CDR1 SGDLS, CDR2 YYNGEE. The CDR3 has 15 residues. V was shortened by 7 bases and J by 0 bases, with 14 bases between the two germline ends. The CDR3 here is CASDEGRSSGNTIYF. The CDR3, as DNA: TGTGCCAGCGATGAGGGCAGGAGCTCTGGAAACACCATATATTTT.

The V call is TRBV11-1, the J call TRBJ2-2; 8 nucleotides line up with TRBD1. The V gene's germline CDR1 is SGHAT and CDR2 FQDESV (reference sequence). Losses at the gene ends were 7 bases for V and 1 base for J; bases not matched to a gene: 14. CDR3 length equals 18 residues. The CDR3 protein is CASTRRGQGAWNTGELFF. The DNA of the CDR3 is TGTGCCAGCACCCGACGGGGGCAGGGGGCTTGGAACACCGGGGAGCTGTTTTTT.

The CDR3 sequence: CAGSGRMAPYEQYF. CDR3 DNA: TGTGCCGGAAGCGGGAGGATGGCCCCCTACGAGCAGTACTTC. This chain connects TRBV28 to TRBJ2-7, with 9 bases that match TRBD2. Germline-derived CDR1 and CDR2 are MDHEN and SYDVKM. This CDR3 spans 14 amino acids. The V and J ends lost 11 bases and 2 bases, in that order; junction bases with no gene match: 10.

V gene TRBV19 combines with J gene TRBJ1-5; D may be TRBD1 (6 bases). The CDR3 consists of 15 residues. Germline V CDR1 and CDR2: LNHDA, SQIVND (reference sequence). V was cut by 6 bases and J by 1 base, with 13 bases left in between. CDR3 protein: CASRLQGGSNQPQHF. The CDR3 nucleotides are TGTGCCAGTAGGTTACAGGGTGGAAGCAATCAGCCCCAGCATTTT.

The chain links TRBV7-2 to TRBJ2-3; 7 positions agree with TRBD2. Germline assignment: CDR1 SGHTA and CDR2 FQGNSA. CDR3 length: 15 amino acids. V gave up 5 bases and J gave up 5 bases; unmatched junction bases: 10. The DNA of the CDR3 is TGTGCCAGCAGCCCGTACGCTAGCGGAGGAGATACGCAGTATTTT. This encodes CASSPYASGGDTQYF.

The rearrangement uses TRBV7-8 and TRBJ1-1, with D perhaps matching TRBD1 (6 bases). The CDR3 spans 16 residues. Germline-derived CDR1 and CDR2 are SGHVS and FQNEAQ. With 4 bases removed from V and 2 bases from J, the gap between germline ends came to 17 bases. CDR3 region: CASSYAKGGVNTEAFF. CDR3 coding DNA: TGTGCCAGCAGCTACGCCAAAGGGGGAGTTAACACTGAAGCTTTCTTT. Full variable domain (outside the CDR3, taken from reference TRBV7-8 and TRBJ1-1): GAGVSQSPRYKVAKRGQDVALRCDPISGHVSLFWYQQALGQGPEFLTYFQNEAQLDKSGLPSDRFFAERPEGSVSTLKIQRTQQEDSAVYLCASSYAKGGVNTEAFFGQGTRLTVV.

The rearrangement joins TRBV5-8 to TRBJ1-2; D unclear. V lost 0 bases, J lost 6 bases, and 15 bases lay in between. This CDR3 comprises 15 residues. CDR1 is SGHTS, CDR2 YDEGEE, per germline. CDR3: CASSLGIRALDGYTF. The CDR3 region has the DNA TGTGCCAGCAGCTTGGGAATTAGGGCACTCGATGGCTACACCTTC.

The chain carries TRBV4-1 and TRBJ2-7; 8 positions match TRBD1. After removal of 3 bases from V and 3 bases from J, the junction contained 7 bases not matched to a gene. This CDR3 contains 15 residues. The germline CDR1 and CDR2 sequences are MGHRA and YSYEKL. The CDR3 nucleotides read TGCGCCAGCAGCCACCCTCCAGGGGGCGTCTACGAGCAGTACTTC. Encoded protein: CASSHPPGGVYEQYF.

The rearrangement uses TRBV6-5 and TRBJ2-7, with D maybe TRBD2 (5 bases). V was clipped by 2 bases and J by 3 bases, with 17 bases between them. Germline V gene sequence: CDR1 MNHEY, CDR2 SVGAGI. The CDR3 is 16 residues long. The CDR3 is CASSYRSLGGGYEQYF. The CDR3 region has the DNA TGTGCCAGCAGTTACCGTTCTCTAGGCGGAGGCTACGAGCAGTACTTC.

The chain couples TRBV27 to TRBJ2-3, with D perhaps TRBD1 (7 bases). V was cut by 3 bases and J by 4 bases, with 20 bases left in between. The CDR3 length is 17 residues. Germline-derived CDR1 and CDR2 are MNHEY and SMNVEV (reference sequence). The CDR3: CASSFNLNQGGSDTQYF. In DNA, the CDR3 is TGTGCCAGCAGTTTTAACCTAAACCAGGGGGGATCAGATACGCAGTATTTT.

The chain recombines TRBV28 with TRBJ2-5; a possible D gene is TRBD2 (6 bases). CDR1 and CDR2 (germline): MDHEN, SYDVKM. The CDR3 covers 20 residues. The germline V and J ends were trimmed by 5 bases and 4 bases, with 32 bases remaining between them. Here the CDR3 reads CASSAALSREAPGWRETQYF. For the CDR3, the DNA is TGTGCCAGCAGTGCAGCTCTCTCAAGGGAGGCCCCGGGCTGGCGAGAGACCCAGTACTTC.

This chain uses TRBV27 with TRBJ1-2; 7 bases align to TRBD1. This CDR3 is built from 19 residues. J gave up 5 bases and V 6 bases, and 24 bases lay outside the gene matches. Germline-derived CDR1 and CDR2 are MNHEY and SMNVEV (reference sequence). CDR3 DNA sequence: TGTGCCAGCAGCCTAAGGTCGAGGGGGCTGACCCACCTTGGGTATGGCTACACCTTC. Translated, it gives CASSLRSRGLTHLGYGYTF.

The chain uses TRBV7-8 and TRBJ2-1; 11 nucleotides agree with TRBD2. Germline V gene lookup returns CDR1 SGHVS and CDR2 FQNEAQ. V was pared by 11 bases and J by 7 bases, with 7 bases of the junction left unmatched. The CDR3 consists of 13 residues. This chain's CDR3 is CAGASGRINEQFF. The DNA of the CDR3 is TGTGCCGGTGCTAGCGGGAGGATTAATGAGCAGTTCTTC.

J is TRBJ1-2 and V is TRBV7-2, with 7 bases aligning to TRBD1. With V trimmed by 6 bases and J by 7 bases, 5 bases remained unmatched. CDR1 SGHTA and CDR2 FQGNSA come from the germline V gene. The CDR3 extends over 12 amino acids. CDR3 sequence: CASSRDRRGYTF. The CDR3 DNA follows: TGTGCCAGCAGTCGGGACAGACGTGGCTACACCTTC.

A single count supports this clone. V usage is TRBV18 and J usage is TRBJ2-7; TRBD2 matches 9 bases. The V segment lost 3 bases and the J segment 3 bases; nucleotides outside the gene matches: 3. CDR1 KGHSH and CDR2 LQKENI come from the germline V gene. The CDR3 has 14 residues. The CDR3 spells CASSPPSGIYEQYF. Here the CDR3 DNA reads TGTGCCAGCTCACCTCCTAGCGGGATCTACGAGCAGTACTTC.

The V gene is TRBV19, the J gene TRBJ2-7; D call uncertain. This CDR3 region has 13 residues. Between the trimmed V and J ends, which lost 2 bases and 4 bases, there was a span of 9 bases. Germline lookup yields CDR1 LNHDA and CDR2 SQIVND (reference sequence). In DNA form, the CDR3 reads TGTGCCAGTAGTATACGGGTGGGGTACGAGCAGTACTTC. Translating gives CASSIRVGYEQYF.

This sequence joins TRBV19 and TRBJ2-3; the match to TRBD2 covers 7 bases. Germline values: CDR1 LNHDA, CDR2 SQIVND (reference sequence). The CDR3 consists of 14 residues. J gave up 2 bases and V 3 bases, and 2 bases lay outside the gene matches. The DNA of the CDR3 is TGTGCCAGTAGTATGGGACTAACCACAGATACGCAGTATTTT. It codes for CASSMGLTTDTQYF.

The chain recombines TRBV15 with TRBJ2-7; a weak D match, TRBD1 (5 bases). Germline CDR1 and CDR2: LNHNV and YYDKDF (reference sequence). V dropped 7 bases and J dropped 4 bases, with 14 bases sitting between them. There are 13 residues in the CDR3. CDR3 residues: CATNRIGSYEQYF. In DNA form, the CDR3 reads TGTGCCACCAACAGGATTGGGTCGTACGAGCAGTACTTC.

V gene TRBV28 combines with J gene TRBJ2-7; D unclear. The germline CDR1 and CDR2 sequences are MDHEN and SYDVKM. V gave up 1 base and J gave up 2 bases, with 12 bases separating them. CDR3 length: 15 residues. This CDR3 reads CASSLSWAITYEQYF. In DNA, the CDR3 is TGTGCCAGCAGTTTATCGTGGGCTATAACCTACGAGCAGTACTTC.

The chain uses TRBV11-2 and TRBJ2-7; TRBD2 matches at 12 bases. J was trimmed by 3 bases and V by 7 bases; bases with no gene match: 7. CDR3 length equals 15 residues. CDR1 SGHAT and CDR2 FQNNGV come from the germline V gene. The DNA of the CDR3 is TGTGCCAGCACGGGACGACTAGCGGGAGTCTACGAGCAGTACTTC. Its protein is CASTGRLAGVYEQYF.

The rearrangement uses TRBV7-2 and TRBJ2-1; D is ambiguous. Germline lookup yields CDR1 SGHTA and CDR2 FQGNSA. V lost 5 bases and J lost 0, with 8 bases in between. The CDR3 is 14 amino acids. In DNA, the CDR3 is TGTGCCAGCAGCCGCTACGGCTCCTACAATGAGCAGTTCTTC. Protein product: CASSRYGSYNEQFF.

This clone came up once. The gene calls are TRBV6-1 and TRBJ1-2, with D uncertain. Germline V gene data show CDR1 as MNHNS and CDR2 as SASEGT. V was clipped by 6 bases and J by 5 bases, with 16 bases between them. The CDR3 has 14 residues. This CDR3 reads CASSSGISFYGYTF. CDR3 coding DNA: TGTGCCAGCAGCTCGGGGATATCCTTTTATGGCTACACCTTC.

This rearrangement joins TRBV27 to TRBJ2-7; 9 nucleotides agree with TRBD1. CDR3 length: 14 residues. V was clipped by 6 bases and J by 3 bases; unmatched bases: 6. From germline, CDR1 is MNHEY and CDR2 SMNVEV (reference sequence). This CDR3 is CASSPGTGLYEQYF. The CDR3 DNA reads TGTGCCAGCAGCCCCGGGACAGGGCTCTACGAGCAGTACTTC.

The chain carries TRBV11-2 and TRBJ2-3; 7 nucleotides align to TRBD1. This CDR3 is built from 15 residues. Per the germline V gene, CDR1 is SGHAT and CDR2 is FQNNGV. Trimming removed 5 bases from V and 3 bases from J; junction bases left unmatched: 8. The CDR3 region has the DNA TGTGCCAGCAGCCAAGGGCAGGGGGTAACAGATACGCAGTATTTT. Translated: CASSQGQGVTDTQYF.

CDR3 DNA sequence: TGTGCCATCTCGAGGGGGCTGGACTATGGCTACACCTTC. Its translation is CAISRGLDYGYTF. This sequence joins TRBV10-3 and TRBJ1-2; TRBD1 agrees at 7 bases. The CDR3 length is 13 residues. V trimming: 8 bases; J trimming: 3 bases; junction bases outside the gene matches: 6. The V gene's germline CDR1 is ENHRY and CDR2 SYGVKD.